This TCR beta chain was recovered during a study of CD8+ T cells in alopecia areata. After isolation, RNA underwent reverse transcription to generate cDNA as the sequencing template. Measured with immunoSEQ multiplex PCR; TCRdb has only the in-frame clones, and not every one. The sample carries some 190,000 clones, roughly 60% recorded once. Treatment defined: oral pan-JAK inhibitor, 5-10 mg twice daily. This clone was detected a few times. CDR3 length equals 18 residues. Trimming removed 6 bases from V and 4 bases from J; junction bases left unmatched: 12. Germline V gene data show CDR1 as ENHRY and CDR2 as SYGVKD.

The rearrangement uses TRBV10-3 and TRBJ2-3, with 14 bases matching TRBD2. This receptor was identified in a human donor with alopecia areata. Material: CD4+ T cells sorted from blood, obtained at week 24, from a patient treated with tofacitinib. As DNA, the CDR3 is TGTGCCATCAGACCCGGGACTAGCGGGGGTTCTACCCCAGATACGCAGTATTTT. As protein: CAIRPGTSGGSTPDTQYF.